This T cell receptor (beta chain) is drawn from a study of shared clonotypes between healthy human individuals. The V end was cut by 3 bases, the J end by 1 base, with 7 bases between. CDR3 length: 14 amino acids. Germline CDR1 and CDR2: KGHSH and LQKENI. This was a deep-level run. Only in-frame clones appear in the TCRdb table, and some are missing; sequencing was by immunoSEQ multiplex PCR. The data show some 1.4 million clones, roughly 96% seen once. The sequence was obtained from a man between 25 and 39 years old in good health. The chain is built from TRBV18 and TRBJ1-3, with D perhaps TRBD1 (5 bases). Source material: naive CD4+ T cells sorted from blood. Subset given: CD45RA+ positively selected. The CDR3 coding sequence is TGTGCCAGCTCACCCGAGGGGTCTGGAAACACCATATATTTT. Translation: CASSPEGSGNTIYF. The complete variable domain, with remaining parts taken from reference TRBV18 and TRBJ1-3, reads NAGVMQNPRHLVRRRGQEARLRCSPMKGHSHVYWYRQLPEEGLKFMVYLQKENIIDESGMPKERFSAEFPKEGPSILRIQQVVRGDSAAYFCASSPEGSGNTIYFGEGSWLTVV.